Shown below are 15 T cell receptor beta chains from a single sample sequenced in a study of T cell responses to AZD1222 COVID-19 vaccine. TCRdb's copy holds only in-frame clones and misses some; the assay was immunoSEQ multiplex PCR. The sample carries under 150,000 clones, just over 90% recorded once. The sample consisted of peripheral blood, taken on day 0 of AZD1222 vaccination. All receptors come from an adult in good health.

The rearrangement links TRBV6-5 to TRBJ1-4; a weak D match, TRBD1 (5 bases). The CDR3 length is 13 residues. V lost 2 bases, J lost 8 bases, and 9 bases lay in between. CDR1 and CDR2 from the germline V gene are MNHEY and SVGAGI. The chain's CDR3 is CASSYTWGEKLFF. CDR3 DNA: TGTGCCAGCAGTTACACGTGGGGGGAAAAACTGTTTTTT.

This sequence joins TRBV7-9 and TRBJ2-1; 7 bases agree with TRBD1. Germline CDR1 and CDR2: SEHNR and FQNEAQ (reference sequence). The CDR3 has 19 amino acids. The V segment lost 5 bases and the J segment 0 bases; nucleotides outside the gene matches: 16. The CDR3 loop is CASSPRTGLSISSYNEQFF. The CDR3 DNA reads as TGTGCCAGCAGCCCCAGGACAGGTCTCTCGATCAGCTCCTACAATGAGCAGTTCTTC.

J is TRBJ1-1 and V is TRBV2; no definite D call. The CDR3 totals 13 residues. V was trimmed by 2 bases and J by 1 base, leaving 5 bases between them. Germline CDR1 SNHLY, CDR2 FYNNEI. DNA of the CDR3: TGTGCCAGCAGTGAATCAGAGAACACTGAAGCTTTCTTT. This sequence encodes CASSESENTEAFF.

The chain has TRBV7-8 and TRBJ2-6; TRBD2 might be the D (5 bases). CDR3 size: 18 residues. V lost 3 bases and J 0 bases, leaving 15 bases between the germline ends. CDR1 is SGHVS, CDR2 FQNEAQ, per germline. The CDR3 sequence is CASSFGLALVSGANVLTF. The CDR3, as DNA: TGTGCCAGCAGCTTCGGACTCGCTCTCGTCTCTGGGGCCAACGTCCTGACTTTC.

The chain carries TRBV28 and TRBJ1-3; tentative D call: TRBD1 (6 bases). The germline CDR1 and CDR2 sequences are MDHEN and SYDVKM. V gave up 8 bases and J gave up 2 bases, with 10 bases separating them. CDR3 length: 13 amino acids. Here the CDR3 reads CASYGGPGNTIYF. The CDR3 DNA reads TGTGCCAGCTATGGGGGGCCTGGAAACACCATATATTTT.

The rearrangement uses TRBV13 and TRBJ2-4, with 7 positions matching TRBD2. This CDR3 is 16 amino acids long. The junction had 6 bases not matched to a gene; V was cut back by 3 bases and J by 1 base. Germline V gene data show CDR1 as PRHDT and CDR2 as FYEKMQ (reference sequence). The DNA of the CDR3 is TGTGCCAGCAGCTTCGGCGGGAGACGGGCCAAAAACATTCAGTACTTC. Protein: CASSFGGRRAKNIQYF.

V is TRBV24-1 and J is TRBJ2-1; 7 nucleotides align to TRBD2. The CDR3 has 13 amino acids. V lost 6 bases to trimming and J lost 7 bases; unmatched junction nucleotides: 5. Germline CDR1 reads KGHDR; CDR2 reads SFDVKD. The CDR3 DNA reads TGTGCCACCAGTCCGAACGGGGGGAATGAGCAGTTCTTC. It specifies CATSPNGGNEQFF.

This sequence joins TRBV5-4 and TRBJ2-3; 10 bases match TRBD1. From germline, CDR1 is SGHNT and CDR2 YYREEE (reference sequence). V trimming: 0 bases; J trimming: 2 bases; junction bases outside the gene matches: 6. The CDR3 has 17 residues. CDR3 in amino acids: CASSLGGTGAATDTQYF. The CDR3 bases are TGTGCCAGCAGCTTGGGAGGGACAGGGGCCGCCACAGATACGCAGTATTTT.

The chain is built from TRBV7-6 and TRBJ2-1; 15 nucleotides match TRBD2. The length of the CDR3 is 16 residues. Germline CDR1 is SGHVS and CDR2 is FNYEAQ. Trimming took 3 bases from V and 7 from J; bases not matched to a gene: 4. DNA of the CDR3: TGTGCCAGCAGCTTGGTTGGACTAGCGGGAGGGAATGAGCAGTTCTTC. It yields the protein CASSLVGLAGGNEQFF.

This clone was recorded only once. V gene TRBV5-1 combines with J gene TRBJ1-5; D ambiguous. Trimming shortened V by 4 bases and J by 0 bases, and 8 bases separated the two germline ends. Germline CDR1 SGHRS, CDR2 YFSETQ. The CDR3 is 14 residues long. The CDR3 DNA follows: TGCGCCAGCAGCCAAGGTGGTAGCAATCAGCCCCAGCATTTT. Protein sequence: CASSQGGSNQPQHF.

The J gene is TRBJ2-5, the V gene TRBV7-2; D is possibly TRBD2 (6 bases). Trimming pared 11 bases from V and 5 bases from J, leaving 18 bases between. The CDR3 sequence is 13 residues long. Germline V gene data show CDR1 as SGHTA and CDR2 as FQGNSA. In DNA form, the CDR3 reads TGTGCCGTCAGGAGGGCCGTTGGGGAGACCCAGTACTTC. This translates into CAVRRAVGETQYF.

The chain carries TRBV5-1 and TRBJ2-1, with TRBD2 matching over 9 bases. Trimming cost V 0 bases and J 7 bases; bases outside gene matches: 5. Looked up from germline, CDR1 is SGHRS and CDR2 is YFSETQ. The CDR3 totals 15 residues. In DNA, the CDR3 is TGCGCCAGCAGCTTGGACCTAGCGGGGAGGAATGAGCAGTTCTTC. Residues: CASSLDLAGRNEQFF.

This clone appeared once. V gene TRBV6-2 or TRBV6-3 combines with J gene TRBJ1-1, with D unclear. This CDR3 has 12 amino acids. From germline, CDR1 is MNHEY and CDR2 SVGEGT. V shed 6 bases and J shed 4 bases, with 9 bases lying between them. This CDR3 is CASSPQGTEAFF. The CDR3 DNA is TGTGCCAGCAGCCCCCAAGGCACTGAAGCTTTCTTT.

The V gene is TRBV6-5, the J gene TRBJ2-3, with D hard to call. V lost 0 bases, J lost 2 bases, and 9 bases lay in between. Germline V gene lookup returns CDR1 MNHEY and CDR2 SVGAGI. This CDR3 contains 15 residues. CDR3 loop: CASSYSVFPTDTQYF. The CDR3 DNA reads as TGTGCCAGCAGTTACTCGGTTTTCCCCACAGATACGCAGTATTTT.

V is TRBV5-1 and J is TRBJ2-5, with D possibly TRBD2 on 5 matching bases. Germline V CDR1 and CDR2: SGHRS, YFSETQ. V lost 0 bases to trimming and J lost 2 bases, with 8 bases between them. The CDR3 length is 14 residues. CDR3 nucleotide sequence: TGCGCCAGCAGCTTGGAAAGCGGACAAGAGACCCAGTACTTC. This translates into CASSLESGQETQYF.